These 26 T cell receptor beta chains originate from one sample sequenced in a study of blood T cell repertoires in COVID-19. Assay: immunoSEQ multiplex PCR; the TCRdb copy retains only in-frame clones and omits some. Altogether some 170,000 clones are present, over 90% being singletons, with the ten largest covering about 2%. The sequencing input was peripheral blood. Every receptor here comes from a woman aged 60-70 years with COVID-19, enrolled during active disease.

The J gene is TRBJ1-2, the V gene TRBV2; tentatively, D is TRBD1 (5 bases). V was shortened by 7 bases and J by 0 bases, with 15 bases between the two germline ends. The CDR3 has 15 amino acids. Germline V gene lookup returns CDR1 SNHLY and CDR2 FYNNEI. CDR3 nucleotides: TGTGCCAGCACCATTGGGGGGTGGGCTAACTATGGCTACACCTTC. This gives the protein CASTIGGWANYGYTF.

The chain carries TRBV5-6 and TRBJ1-1; no definite D call. The CDR3 runs 14 residues. V lost 2 bases and J 3 bases, leaving 11 bases between the germline ends. CDR1 SGHDT and CDR2 YYEEEE come from the germline V gene. The CDR3 DNA reads as TGTGCCAGCAGCTTTGGAGGGTCGGACACTGAAGCTTTCTTT. Its translation is CASSFGGSDTEAFF.

V usage is TRBV5-5 and J usage is TRBJ1-2; D gene uncertain. This CDR3 is built from 13 residues. Germline CDR1 is SGHKS and CDR2 is YYEKEE (reference sequence). The V end lost 1 base, the J end lost 8 bases, and 12 bases lay between the germline ends. CDR3 nucleotides: TGTGCCAGCAGCTTGTTGGGCAATCAGGGCTACACCTTC. It encodes CASSLLGNQGYTF.

J is TRBJ2-7 and V is TRBV2; D not certain. V was clipped by 6 bases and J by 1 base, with 10 bases between them. The germline V gene has CDR1 SNHLY and CDR2 FYNNEI. The CDR3 length is 13 residues. This CDR3 is CASRRYLSYEQYF. The CDR3 nucleotides are TGTGCCAGCAGGAGATACCTTTCCTACGAGCAGTACTTC.

This chain uses TRBV19 with TRBJ1-2, with D unresolved. The germline V and J ends were trimmed by 6 bases and 1 base, with 18 bases remaining between them. The CDR3 loop spans 16 amino acids. Germline CDR1 LNHDA, CDR2 SQIVND (reference sequence). In DNA form, the CDR3 reads TGTGCCAGTAGCGAGACTAGACGGTCCTATAACTATGGCTACACCTTC. Translated, it gives CASSETRRSYNYGYTF.

This chain links TRBV5-6 with TRBJ1-5; D not resolved. This CDR3 has 14 residues. Germline CDR1 and CDR2: SGHDT and YYEEEE. Trimming left V 2 bases short and J 2 bases short, with 8 bases between. In nucleotides, the CDR3 is TGTGCCAGCAGCTTCGAGGGTCGCAATCAGCCCCAGCATTTT. Translating gives CASSFEGRNQPQHF.

The CDR3 DNA sequence: TGTGCCAGCAGATCGCTTCAGGGGACTGAAGCTTTCTTT. Residues: CASRSLQGTEAFF. The J gene is TRBJ1-1, the V gene TRBV5-6; weak D call: TRBD1 (6 bases). Trimming pared 5 bases from V and 5 bases from J, leaving 13 bases between. This CDR3 contains 13 residues. CDR1 and CDR2 (germline): SGHDT, YYEEEE.

The gene calls are TRBV9 and TRBJ1-1, with D uncertain. This CDR3 has 14 residues. V was cut by 0 bases and J by 0 bases, with 6 bases left in between. CDR1 is SGDLS and CDR2 is YYNGEE in the germline V gene. The CDR3 DNA reads as TGTGCCAGCAGCGTAGGGGCATTGAACACTGAAGCTTTCTTT. Translation gives CASSVGALNTEAFF.

The J gene is TRBJ2-2, the V gene TRBV7-3, with D possibly being TRBD1 (5 bases). The V gene's germline CDR1 is SGHTA and CDR2 FQGTGA. V was shortened by 1 base and J by 6 bases, with 6 bases between the two germline ends. The CDR3 extends over 13 amino acids. CDR3 residues: CASSLRQSGELFF. In DNA, the CDR3 is TGTGCCAGCAGCTTAAGACAGTCCGGGGAGCTGTTTTTT.

The chain recombines TRBV4-3 with TRBJ1-5; D is undetermined. With 0 bases removed from V and 9 bases from J, the gap between germline ends came to 12 bases. Germline CDR1 is LGHNA and CDR2 is YSLEER. This CDR3 comprises 14 residues. The CDR3 DNA sequence: TGCGCCAGCAGCCAAGATCTACTGTCCCGGCCCCAGCATTTT. Protein sequence: CASSQDLLSRPQHF.

V is TRBV5-6 and J is TRBJ2-1; 8 bases agree with TRBD1. Unmatched junction bases numbered 5, after V lost 2 bases and J lost 1 base. Germline V gives CDR1 SGHDT, CDR2 YYEEEE. The CDR3 has 16 residues. DNA for the CDR3: TGTGCCAGCAGCTTCCGCCGACAGGGGTCCTACAATGAGCAGTTCTTC. Protein sequence: CASSFRRQGSYNEQFF.

The chain joins TRBV6-6 to TRBJ2-5; 9 positions match TRBD1. The CDR3 totals 16 residues. Germline-derived CDR1 and CDR2 are MNHNY and SVGAGI (reference sequence). The V gene end was trimmed by 0 bases and the J gene end by 3 bases; junction bases not matched to a gene: 5. CDR3 in DNA: TGTGCCAGCAGTTACTCCGCCGGGACAGGGAAAGAGACCCAGTACTTC. This gives the protein CASSYSAGTGKETQYF.

This clone was counted a single time. The chain combines TRBV19 with TRBJ2-2; 7 nucleotides agree with TRBD1. Unmatched junction bases numbered 2, after V lost 7 bases and J lost 0 bases. The CDR3 contains 14 residues. Germline V lookup: CDR1 LNHDA, CDR2 SQIVND (reference sequence). Here the CDR3 DNA reads TGTGCCAGTACAGGGACAGCGAACACCGGGGAGCTGTTTTTT. The encoded protein is CASTGTANTGELFF.

J is TRBJ1-1 and V is TRBV29-1; D gene unclear. CDR3 length: 13 amino acids. The V gene's germline CDR1 is SQVTM and CDR2 ANQGSEA. Trimming stripped 1 base from V and 0 bases from J, with 6 bases between. The CDR3 DNA reads TGCAGCGTTGAAGCCGGGGTGAACACTGAAGCTTTCTTT. This codes for CSVEAGVNTEAFF.

The CDR3 DNA is TGTGCCAGCCTCCGGGATCTAACGTGGGAGCAGTTCTTC. Encoded protein: CASLRDLTWEQFF. V is TRBV12-3 or TRBV12-4 and J is TRBJ2-1; maybe TRBD2 (5 bases). The CDR3 has 13 residues. Trimming shortened V by 8 bases and J by 10 bases, and 18 bases separated the two germline ends.

The V call is TRBV3-1 (or the pseudogene TRBV3-2), the J call TRBJ1-1; D is ambiguous. V was trimmed by 4 bases and J by 4 bases, leaving 16 bases between them. This CDR3 region has 15 residues. Germline CDR1 LGHDT, CDR2 YNNKEL (reference sequence). CDR3 nucleotide sequence: TGTGCCAGCAGCCCCCTGGGAGGGAAGGGCACTGAAGCTTTCTTT. It specifies CASSPLGGKGTEAFF.

This chain connects TRBV28 to TRBJ1-3, with 7 bases that match TRBD1. Looked up from germline, CDR1 is MDHEN and CDR2 is SYDVKM. V dropped 7 bases and J dropped 0; count of bases not matched to a gene: 3. The length of the CDR3 is 14 residues. As DNA, the CDR3 is TGTGCCAGCATCCGGGACAGCTCTGGAAACACCATATATTTT. This sequence encodes CASIRDSSGNTIYF.

The rearrangement joins TRBV2 to TRBJ1-1; 8 bases map to TRBD1. In germline, CDR1 is SNHLY, CDR2 FYNNEI. V lost 4 bases to trimming and J lost 2 bases; unmatched junction nucleotides: 9. There are 16 residues in the CDR3. CDR3 in DNA: TGTGCCAGCAGTGTAGGGACAGGTACGATCAACACTGAAGCTTTCTTT. Its protein product is CASSVGTGTINTEAFF.

The chain employs TRBV6-5 and TRBJ1-5, with TRBD1 matching over 8 bases. Germline V gene data show CDR1 as MNHEY and CDR2 as SVGAGI. V trimming: 6 bases; J trimming: 6 bases; junction bases outside the gene matches: 7. The CDR3 totals 14 residues. The CDR3 sequence: CASRSQGASQPQHF. The CDR3 DNA sequence: TGTGCCAGCAGGAGTCAGGGGGCAAGTCAGCCCCAGCATTTT.

The J gene is TRBJ2-5, the V gene TRBV19; weak D call: TRBD1 (6 bases). V was trimmed by 3 bases and J by 2 bases, leaving 13 bases between them. Germline V gene sequence: CDR1 LNHDA, CDR2 SQIVND (reference sequence). The CDR3 loop spans 15 amino acids. The CDR3 loop reads CASSIPGHPQETQYF. The CDR3 region has the DNA TGTGCCAGTAGTATCCCGGGACACCCACAAGAGACCCAGTACTTC.

The CDR3 DNA follows: TGTGCCACCGTGAGCGGTCGTTATGGCTACACCTTC. Amino acid sequence: CATVSGRYGYTF. The chain links TRBV2 to TRBJ1-2; D remains ambiguous. V was cut by 10 bases and J by 5 bases, with 14 bases left in between. Germline CDR1 reads SNHLY; CDR2 reads FYNNEI. There are 12 residues in the CDR3.

The chain is built from TRBV5-6 and TRBJ2-1, with no clear D. The germline gives CDR1 SGHDT, CDR2 YYEEEE. The CDR3 is 15 residues long. Trimming shortened V by 3 bases and J by 2 bases, and 12 bases separated the two germline ends. Here the CDR3 reads CASSSTVLPYNEQFF. The CDR3 bases are TGTGCCAGCAGCTCTACAGTCCTCCCCTACAATGAGCAGTTCTTC.

The rearrangement uses TRBV5-6 and TRBJ2-7; TRBD2 aligns across 7 bases. CDR3 length: 17 amino acids. Losses at the gene ends were 4 bases for V and 0 bases for J; bases not matched to a gene: 13. In germline, CDR1 is SGHDT, CDR2 YYEEEE. The CDR3 nucleotides are TGTGCCAGCAGCCTCTTACGCGAGCGGACTAGCTCCTACGAGCAGTACTTC. Protein sequence: CASSLLRERTSSYEQYF. The entire variable domain, with the rest obtained from reference TRBV5-6 and TRBJ2-7, is as follows: DAGVTQSPTHLIKTRGQQVTLRCSPKSGHDTVSWYQQALGQGPQFIFQYYEEEERQRGNFPDRFSGHQFPNYSSELNVNALLLGDSALYLCASSLLRERTSSYEQYFGPGTRLTVT.

V is TRBV7-2 and J is TRBJ2-7; possible D gene TRBD1, 6 bases. The V gene lost 6 bases and the J gene lost 2 bases, with 11 bases spanning the gap. This CDR3 spans 13 amino acids. Germline V CDR1 and CDR2: SGHTA, FQGNSA. CDR3 bases: TGTGCCAGCAGTTCTACAGGGACCTACGAGCAGTACTTC. Its translation: CASSSTGTYEQYF.

V gene TRBV6-5 combines with J gene TRBJ2-7; 10 bases map to TRBD1. This CDR3 spans 13 amino acids. V shed 6 bases and J 5 bases; nucleotides not matched to a gene: 4. Germline values: CDR1 MNHEY, CDR2 SVGAGI. Written as DNA, the CDR3 is TGTGCCAGCAGGACAGGGGGCCTCGACGAGCAGTACTTC. It translates to CASRTGGLDEQYF.

V is TRBV21-1 and J is TRBJ1-2. TRBV21-1 has pseudogene status. The CDR3 length is 16 residues. CDR3 bases: TGTGCCAGCAGCAAAGTGGCAGGGAGGACTAACTATGGCTACACCTTC. This codes for CASSKVAGRTNYGYTF.